This T cell receptor (beta chain) was documented in a study of response to subunit inactivated influenza vaccine. Each CDR3 protein is one row after TCRdb ran MiXCR on the RT-PCR reads. This sample carries roughly 190,000 distinct CDR3 sequences, around 12% of them seen once, and the ten largest clones take approximately 30%. The sample was also linked to a second study, of T cells expressing NK-cell markers. This second study says: Scientists made TCR beta cDNA using 5'RACE template switching with UMIs. Sequencing of TCR beta repertoires drew on sorted CD3+CD56+NKG2C+, CD3+CD56+NKG2C- and CD3+CD56-NKG2C+ T cells. Within the sequenced cohort of eight donors, seven exhibited HCMV seropositivity and one was seronegative. NKG2C+ dominant clonotype frequencies in 5 or 6 donors were roughly 1.0-7.5% of CD8+ T cells.

The TCR comes from a man aged 50-59 years who received an inactivated influenza vaccine. The sample consisted of CD8+ T cells sorted from PBMCs, taken 12 days after vaccination.

In nucleotides, the CDR3 is TGTGCCAGTAGTACGGGTTATGAGCAGTTCTTC. Amino acids: CASSTGYEQFF. This rearrangement joins TRBV19 to TRBJ2-1; D gene ambiguous. V lost 4 bases and J 8 bases, leaving 6 bases between the germline ends. The CDR3 consists of 11 residues. From germline, CDR1 is LNHDA and CDR2 SQIVND (reference sequence).